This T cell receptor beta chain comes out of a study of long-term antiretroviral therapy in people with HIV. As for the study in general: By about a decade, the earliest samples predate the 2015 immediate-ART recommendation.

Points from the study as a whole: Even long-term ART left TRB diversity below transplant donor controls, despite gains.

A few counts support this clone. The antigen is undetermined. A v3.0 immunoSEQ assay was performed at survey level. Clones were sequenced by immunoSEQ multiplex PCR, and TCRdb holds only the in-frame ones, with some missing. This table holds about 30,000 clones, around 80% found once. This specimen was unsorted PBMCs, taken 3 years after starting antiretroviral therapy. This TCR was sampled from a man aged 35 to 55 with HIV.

The CDR3 DNA sequence: TGTGCCAGCAGGGGACAGGGGAACACTGAAGCTTTCTTT. It specifies CASRGQGNTEAFF. V gene TRBV2 combines with J gene TRBJ1-1; 9 nucleotides line up with TRBD1. The V segment lost 6 bases and the J segment 1 base; nucleotides outside the gene matches: 0. This CDR3 region has 13 residues. From germline, CDR1 is SNHLY and CDR2 FYNNEI.